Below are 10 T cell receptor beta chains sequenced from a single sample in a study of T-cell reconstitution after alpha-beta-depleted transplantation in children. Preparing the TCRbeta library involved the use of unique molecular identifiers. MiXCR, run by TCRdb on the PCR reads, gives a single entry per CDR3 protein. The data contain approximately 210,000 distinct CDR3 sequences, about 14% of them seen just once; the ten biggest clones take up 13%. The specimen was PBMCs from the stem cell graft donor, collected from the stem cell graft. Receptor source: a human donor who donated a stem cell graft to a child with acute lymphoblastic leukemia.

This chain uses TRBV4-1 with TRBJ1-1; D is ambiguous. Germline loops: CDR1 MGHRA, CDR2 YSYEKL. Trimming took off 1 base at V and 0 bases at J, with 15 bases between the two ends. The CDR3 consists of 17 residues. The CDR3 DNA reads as TGCGCCAGCAGCCAAGGGTGGGGAAGCGAGGTGAACACTGAAGCTTTCTTT. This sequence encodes CASSQGWGSEVNTEAFF.

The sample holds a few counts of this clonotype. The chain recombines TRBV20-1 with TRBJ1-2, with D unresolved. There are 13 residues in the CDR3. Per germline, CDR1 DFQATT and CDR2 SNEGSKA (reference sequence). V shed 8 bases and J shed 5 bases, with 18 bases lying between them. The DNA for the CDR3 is TGCAGTTTTGTGGAACCTGCATCATATGGCTACACCTTC. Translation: CSFVEPASYGYTF.

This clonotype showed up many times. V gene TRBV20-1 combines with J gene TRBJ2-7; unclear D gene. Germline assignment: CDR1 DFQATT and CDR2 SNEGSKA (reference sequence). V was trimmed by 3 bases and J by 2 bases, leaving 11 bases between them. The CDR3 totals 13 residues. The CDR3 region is CSASSQTTYEQYF. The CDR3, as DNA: TGCAGTGCTAGTAGTCAGACAACCTACGAGCAGTACTTC.

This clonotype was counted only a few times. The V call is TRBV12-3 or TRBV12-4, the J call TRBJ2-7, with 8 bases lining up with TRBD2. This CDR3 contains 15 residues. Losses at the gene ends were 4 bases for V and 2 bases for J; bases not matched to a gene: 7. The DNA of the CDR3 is TGTGCCAGCAGTTGGAGCGGGAGTACCCCCTACGAGCAGTACTTC. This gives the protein CASSWSGSTPYEQYF.

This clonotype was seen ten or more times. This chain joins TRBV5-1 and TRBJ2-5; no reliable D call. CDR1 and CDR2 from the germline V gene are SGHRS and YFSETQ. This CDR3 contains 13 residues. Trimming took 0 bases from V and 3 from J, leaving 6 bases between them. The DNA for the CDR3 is TGCGCCAGCAGCTTGGTAGGAAAAGAGACCCAGTACTTC. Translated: CASSLVGKETQYF.

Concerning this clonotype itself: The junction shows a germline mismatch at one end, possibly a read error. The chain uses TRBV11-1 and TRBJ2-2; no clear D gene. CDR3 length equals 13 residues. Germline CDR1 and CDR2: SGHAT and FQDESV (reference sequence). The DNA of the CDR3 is TGTACCAGCAGTCGGGCGAACACCGGGGAGCTGTTTTTT. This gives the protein CTSSRANTGELFF.

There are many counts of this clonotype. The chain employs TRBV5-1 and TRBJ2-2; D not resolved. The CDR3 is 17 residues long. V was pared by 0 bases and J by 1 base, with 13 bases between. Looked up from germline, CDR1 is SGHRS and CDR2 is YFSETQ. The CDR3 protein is CASSLEGPIVNTGELFF. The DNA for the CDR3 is TGCGCCAGCAGCTTGGAAGGCCCAATAGTGAACACCGGGGAGCTGTTTTTT.

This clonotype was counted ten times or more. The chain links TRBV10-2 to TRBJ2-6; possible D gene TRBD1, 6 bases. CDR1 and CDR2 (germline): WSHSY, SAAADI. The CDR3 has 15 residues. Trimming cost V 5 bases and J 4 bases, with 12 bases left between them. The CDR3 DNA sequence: TGCGCCAGCAGTCCCACAGGGACCGGGGCCAACGTCCTGACTTTC. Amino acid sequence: CASSPTGTGANVLTF.

CDR3: CASSPRIAGADTQYF. CDR3 in DNA: TGTGCCAGCAGCCCCAGGATAGCGGGGGCAGATACGCAGTATTTT. This chain joins TRBV5-4 and TRBJ2-3, with 9 bases aligning to TRBD2. The V gene's germline CDR1 is SGHNT and CDR2 YYREEE (reference sequence). The CDR3 is 15 residues long. Trimming at V came to 4 bases and at J to 4 bases, leaving 7 bases not matched to a gene.

CDR3 sequence reads: CASSPRINTEAFF. The CDR3 region has the DNA TGTGCCAGCTCACCGAGGATAAACACTGAAGCTTTCTTT. The chain joins TRBV18 to TRBJ1-1; D gene uncertain. The CDR3 contains 13 residues. CDR1 is KGHSH, CDR2 LQKENI, per germline. Trimming pared 3 bases from V and 2 bases from J, leaving 7 bases between.